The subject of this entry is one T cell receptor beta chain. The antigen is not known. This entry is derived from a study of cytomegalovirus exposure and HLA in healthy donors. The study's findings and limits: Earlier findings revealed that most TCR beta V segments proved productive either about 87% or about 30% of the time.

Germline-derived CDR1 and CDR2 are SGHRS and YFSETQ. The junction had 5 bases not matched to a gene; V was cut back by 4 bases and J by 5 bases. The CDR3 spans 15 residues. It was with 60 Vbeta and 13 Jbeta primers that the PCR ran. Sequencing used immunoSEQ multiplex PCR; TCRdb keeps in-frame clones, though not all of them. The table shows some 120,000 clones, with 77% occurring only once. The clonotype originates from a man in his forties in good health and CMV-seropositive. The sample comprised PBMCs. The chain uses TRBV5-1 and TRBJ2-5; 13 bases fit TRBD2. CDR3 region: CASSAGLAGTETQYF. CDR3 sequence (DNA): TGCGCCAGCAGCGCGGGACTAGCGGGGACCGAGACCCAGTACTTC.